This T cell receptor (beta chain) was profiled in a study of blood T cell repertoires in COVID-19. TCRdb's table, derived via immunoSEQ multiplex PCR, lists solely in-frame clones and lacks some. The sample includes some 76,000 clones, around 91% seen only once; the top ten take about 6.1%. The sample consisted of peripheral blood. This TCR derives from a human donor in a cohort sampled during active COVID-19.

CDR3 region: CASSQAQGYEQYF. CDR3 sequence (DNA): TGCGCCAGCAGCCAAGCTCAGGGCTACGAGCAGTACTTC. This sequence joins TRBV4-3 and TRBJ2-7; a possible D gene is TRBD1 (5 bases). Trimming took off 1 base at V and 3 bases at J, with 7 bases between the two ends. The CDR3 runs 13 residues. Germline V gene data show CDR1 as LGHNA and CDR2 as YSLEER.